This TCR beta chain stems from a study of blood T cell repertoires in COVID-19. Germline V CDR1 and CDR2: MGHRA, YSYEKL. Trimming at V came to 0 bases and at J to 9 bases, leaving 11 bases not matched to a gene. The CDR3 runs to 17 residues. Assay: immunoSEQ multiplex PCR; the TCRdb copy retains only in-frame clones and omits some. The sample carries almost 200,000 clones, around 85% recorded once. The TCR was taken from a man in his 60s with COVID-19, enrolled during active disease. The sequenced sample was peripheral blood. The rearrangement links TRBV4-1 to TRBJ1-6; 7 nucleotides agree with TRBD1. The CDR3 bases are TGCGCCAGCAGCCAAGATTTTAAGGCAGGGGGAGTTTCACCCCTCCACTTT. Translation: CASSQDFKAGGVSPLHF.